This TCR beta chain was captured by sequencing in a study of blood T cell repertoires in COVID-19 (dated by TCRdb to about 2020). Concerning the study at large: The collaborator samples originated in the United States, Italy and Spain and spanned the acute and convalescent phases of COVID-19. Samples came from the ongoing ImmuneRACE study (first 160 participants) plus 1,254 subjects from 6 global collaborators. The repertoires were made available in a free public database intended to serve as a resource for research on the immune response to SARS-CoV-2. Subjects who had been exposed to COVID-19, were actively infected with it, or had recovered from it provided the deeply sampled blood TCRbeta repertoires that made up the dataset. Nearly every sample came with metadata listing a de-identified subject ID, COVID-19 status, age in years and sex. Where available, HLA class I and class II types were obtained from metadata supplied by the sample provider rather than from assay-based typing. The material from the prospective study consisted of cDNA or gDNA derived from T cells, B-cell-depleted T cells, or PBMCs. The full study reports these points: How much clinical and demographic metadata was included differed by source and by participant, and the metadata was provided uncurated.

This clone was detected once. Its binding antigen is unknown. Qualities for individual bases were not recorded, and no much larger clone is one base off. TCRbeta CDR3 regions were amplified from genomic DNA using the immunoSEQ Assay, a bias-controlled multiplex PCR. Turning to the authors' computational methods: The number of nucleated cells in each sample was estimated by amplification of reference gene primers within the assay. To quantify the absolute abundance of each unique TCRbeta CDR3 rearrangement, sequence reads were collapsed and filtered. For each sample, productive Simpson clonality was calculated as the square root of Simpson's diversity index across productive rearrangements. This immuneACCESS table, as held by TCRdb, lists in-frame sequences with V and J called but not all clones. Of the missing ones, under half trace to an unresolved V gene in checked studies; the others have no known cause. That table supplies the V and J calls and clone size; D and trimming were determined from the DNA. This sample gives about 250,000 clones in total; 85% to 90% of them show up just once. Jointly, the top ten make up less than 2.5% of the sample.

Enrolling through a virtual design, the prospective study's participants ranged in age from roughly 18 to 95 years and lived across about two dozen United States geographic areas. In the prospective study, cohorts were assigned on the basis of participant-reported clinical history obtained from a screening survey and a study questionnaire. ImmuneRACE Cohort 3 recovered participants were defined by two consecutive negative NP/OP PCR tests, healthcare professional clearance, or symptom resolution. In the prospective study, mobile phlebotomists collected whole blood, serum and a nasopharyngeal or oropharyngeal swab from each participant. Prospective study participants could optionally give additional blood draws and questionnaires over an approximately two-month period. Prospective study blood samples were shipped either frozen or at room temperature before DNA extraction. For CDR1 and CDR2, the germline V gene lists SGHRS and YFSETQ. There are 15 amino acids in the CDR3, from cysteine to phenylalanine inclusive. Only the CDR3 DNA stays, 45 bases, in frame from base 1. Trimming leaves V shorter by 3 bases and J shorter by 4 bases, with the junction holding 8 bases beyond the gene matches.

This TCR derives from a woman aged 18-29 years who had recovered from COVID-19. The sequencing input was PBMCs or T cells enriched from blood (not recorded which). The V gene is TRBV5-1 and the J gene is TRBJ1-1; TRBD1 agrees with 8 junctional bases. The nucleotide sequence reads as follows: TGCGCCAGCAGCTACGGACAGGGTGGGTTCACTGAAGCTTTCTTT. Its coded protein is CASSYGQGGFTEAFF. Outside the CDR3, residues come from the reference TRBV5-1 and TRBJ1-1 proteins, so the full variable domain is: KAGVTQTPRYLIKTRGQQVTLSCSPISGHRSVSWYQQTPGQGLQFLFEYFSETQRNKGNFPGRFSGRQFSNSRSEMNVSTLELGDSALYLCASSYGQGGFTEAFFGQGTRLTVV.